This entry lists 7 T cell receptor beta chains sequenced from one sample in a study of spatial heterogeneity in lung cancer. Time point meaning: sample taken at primary tumor resection. TCRdb recomputed calls from the 5' RACE reads with MiXCR, one row per CDR3 protein. The data show approximately 40,000 distinct CDR3 sequences, roughly an eighth seen once. The material sequenced was PBMCs, taken at surgery. Source of these receptors: a male donor with early-stage non-small cell lung cancer.

This clonotype has ten or more counts. The genes are TRBV6-5 and TRBJ2-3; 10 positions match TRBD1. V shed 4 bases, J shed 1 base, and the junction held 8 bases outside the gene matches. Germline V gene data show CDR1 as MNHEY and CDR2 as SVGAGI. The length of the CDR3 is 17 residues. The CDR3 region is CASSSPTGGWGTDTQYF. The CDR3 DNA reads as TGTGCCAGCAGTTCCCCGACAGGGGGCTGGGGCACAGATACGCAGTATTTT.

With respect to this clonotype: One end of the junction does not line up with germline, which may come from a read error. This chain joins TRBV7-2 and TRBJ1-4; TRBD1 matches at 9 bases. CDR1 is SGHTA and CDR2 is FQGNSA in the germline V gene. This CDR3 is built from 14 residues. The CDR3 nucleotides are TGTGCCGGCAGCTTGGGACAGGGTACCGAAAAACTGTTTTTT. Its protein is CAGSLGQGTEKLFF.

This clonotype was detected ten times or more. The V and J genes are TRBV20-1 and TRBJ2-1; D is undetermined. Looked up from germline, CDR1 is DFQATT and CDR2 is SNEGSKA (reference sequence). V was trimmed by 5 bases and J by 4 bases, leaving 15 bases between them. The CDR3 length is 14 residues. In DNA form, the CDR3 reads TGCAGTGCTCGACGTGGGAACGAGTACAATGAGCAGTTCTTC. This translates into CSARRGNEYNEQFF.

The V and J genes are TRBV3-1 and TRBJ1-2; 7 positions match TRBD1. Trimming took 7 bases from V and 8 from J; bases not matched to a gene: 13. Per germline, CDR1 LGHDT and CDR2 YNNKEL (reference sequence). The CDR3 runs to 14 residues. The CDR3 is CASTEGGGLGGYTF. DNA of the CDR3: TGTGCCAGCACCGAAGGGGGCGGGCTCGGCGGCTACACCTTC.

CDR3 in amino acids: CSALTGDYGYTF. As DNA, the CDR3 is TGCAGCGCCCTGACAGGTGATTATGGCTACACCTTC. The genes are TRBV29-1 and TRBJ1-2; TRBD1 is a possible D gene (6 bases). Trimming stripped 7 bases from V and 5 bases from J, with 14 bases between. CDR1 SQVTM and CDR2 ANQGSEA come from the germline V gene. The CDR3 totals 12 residues.

This clonotype was recorded a few times. J is TRBJ2-1 and V is TRBV12-3 or TRBV12-4, with 11 bases matching TRBD2. CDR3 length: 16 residues. After removal of 6 bases from V and 7 bases from J, the junction contained 11 bases not matched to a gene. DNA for the CDR3: TGTGCCAGCAGAACCCTACTAGCGGGAGTACGGAATGAGCAGTTCTTC. It is translated as CASRTLLAGVRNEQFF.

The rearrangement uses TRBV5-8 and TRBJ2-7; D is possibly TRBD1 or TRBD2 (5 bases each). V lost 1 base to trimming and J lost 3 bases, with 11 bases between them. CDR3 size: 14 residues. Germline loops: CDR1 SGHTS, CDR2 YDEGEE. The CDR3 region is CASSLLGAGYEQYF. The CDR3 DNA is TGTGCCAGCAGCTTGCTCGGGGCAGGCTACGAGCAGTACTTC.